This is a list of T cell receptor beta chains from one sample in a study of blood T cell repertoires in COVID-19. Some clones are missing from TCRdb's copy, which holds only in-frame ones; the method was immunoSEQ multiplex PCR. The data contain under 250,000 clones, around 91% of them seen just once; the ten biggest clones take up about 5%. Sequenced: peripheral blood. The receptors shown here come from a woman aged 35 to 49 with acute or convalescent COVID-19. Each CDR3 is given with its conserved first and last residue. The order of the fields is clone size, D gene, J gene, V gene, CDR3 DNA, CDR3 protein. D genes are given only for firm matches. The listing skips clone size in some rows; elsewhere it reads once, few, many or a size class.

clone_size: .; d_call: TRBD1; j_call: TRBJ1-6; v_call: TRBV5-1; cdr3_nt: TGCGCCAGCGGGACAGGGAATAATTCACCCCTCCACTTT; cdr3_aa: CASGTGNNSPLHF
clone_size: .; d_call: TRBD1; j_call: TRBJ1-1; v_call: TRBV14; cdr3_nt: TGTGCCAGCAGTCAATACAGGGGCACTGAAGCTTTCTTT; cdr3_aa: CASSQYRGTEAFF
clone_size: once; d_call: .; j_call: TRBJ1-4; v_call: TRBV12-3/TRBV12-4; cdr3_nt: TGTGCCAGCAGTGCGACAGAAAAACTGTTTTTT; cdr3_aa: CASSATEKLFF
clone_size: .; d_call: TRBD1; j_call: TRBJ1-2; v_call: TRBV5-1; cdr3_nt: TGCGCCAGCAGCTTGACAGGGGGCCACTATGGCTACACCTTC; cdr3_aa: CASSLTGGHYGYTF
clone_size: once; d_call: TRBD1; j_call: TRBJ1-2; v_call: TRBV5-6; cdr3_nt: TGTGCCAGCAGCTTTGGACAGGGTGAAGTCTATGGCTACACCTTC; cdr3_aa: CASSFGQGEVYGYTF
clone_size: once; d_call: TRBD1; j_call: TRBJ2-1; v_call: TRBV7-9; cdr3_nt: TGTGCCAGCACCCCCGGACAGGTATCCTACAATGAGCAGTTCTTC; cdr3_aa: CASTPGQVSYNEQFF
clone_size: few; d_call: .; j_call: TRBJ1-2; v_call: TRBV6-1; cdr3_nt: TGTGCCAGCAGTGAAGCGGTCGGTGCACCTAATGGCTATGGCTACACCTTC; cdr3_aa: CASSEAVGAPNGYGYTF
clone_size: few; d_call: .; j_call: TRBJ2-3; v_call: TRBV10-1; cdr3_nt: TGCGCCAGCAGCGGACTTGTCACAGATACGCAGTATTTT; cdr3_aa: CASSGLVTDTQYF
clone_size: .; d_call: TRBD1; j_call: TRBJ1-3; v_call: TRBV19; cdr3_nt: TGTGCCAGTAGTACACGACAGGGCTCTGGAAACACCATATATTTT; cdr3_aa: CASSTRQGSGNTIYF
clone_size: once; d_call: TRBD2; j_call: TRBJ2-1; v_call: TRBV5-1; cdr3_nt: TGCGCCAGCAGCTTGGTCGGCGGGGGTCCAGGGAATGAGCAGTTCTTC; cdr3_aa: CASSLVGGGPGNEQFF
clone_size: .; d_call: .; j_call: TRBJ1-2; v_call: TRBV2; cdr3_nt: TGTGCCAGCCAGGATCAGGGAATCTATGGCTACACCTTC; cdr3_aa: CASQDQGIYGYTF
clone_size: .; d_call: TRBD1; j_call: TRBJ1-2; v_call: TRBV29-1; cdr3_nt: TGCAGCGCAGAAACAGGGGGGGGATATGGCTACACCTTC; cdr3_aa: CSAETGGGYGYTF
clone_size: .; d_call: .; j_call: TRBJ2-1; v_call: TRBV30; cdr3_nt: TGTGCCTGGAGTGTGGACGGGAGCTCCTACAATGAGCAGTTCTTC; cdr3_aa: CAWSVDGSSYNEQFF
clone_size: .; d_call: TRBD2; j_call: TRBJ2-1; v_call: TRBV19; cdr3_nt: TGTGCCAGTAGTAAACAACTAGCGGGGGGTTACAATGAGCAGTTCTTC; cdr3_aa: CASSKQLAGGYNEQFF
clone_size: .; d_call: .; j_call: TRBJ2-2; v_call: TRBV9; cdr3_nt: TGTGCCAGCAGCGTAGAAGTCGCGGGCCAGGCGGCCGGGGAGCTGTTTTTT; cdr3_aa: CASSVEVAGQAAGELFF
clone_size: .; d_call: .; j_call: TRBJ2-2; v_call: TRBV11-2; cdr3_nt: TGTGCCAGCAGCTTTTCCCCGGGCACCGGGGAGCTGTTTTTT; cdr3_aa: CASSFSPGTGELFF
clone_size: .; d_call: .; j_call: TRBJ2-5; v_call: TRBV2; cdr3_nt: TGTGCCAGCAGTGAGCTAGCCCCGTATGAGACCCAGTACTTC; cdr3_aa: CASSELAPYETQYF
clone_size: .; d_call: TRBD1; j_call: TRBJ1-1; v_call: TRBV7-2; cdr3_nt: TGTGCCAGCAGCTTGGGACAGCTATTGAACACTGAAGCTTTCTTT; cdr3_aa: CASSLGQLLNTEAFF
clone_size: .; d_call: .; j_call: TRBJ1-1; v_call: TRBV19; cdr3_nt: TGTGCCAGTAGCCATCAGGGACTTAACACTGAAGCTTTCTTT; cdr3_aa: CASSHQGLNTEAFF
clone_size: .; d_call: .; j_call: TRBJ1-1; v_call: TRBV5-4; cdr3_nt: TGTGCCAGCAGCTTTAAAGGTGGGAGTGAAGCTTTCTTT; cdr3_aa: CASSFKGGSEAFF
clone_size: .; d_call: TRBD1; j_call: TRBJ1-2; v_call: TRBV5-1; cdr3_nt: TGCGCCAGCAGCTTCCGAACAGGGGCCAGCTTGAATGGCTACACCTTC; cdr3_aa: CASSFRTGASLNGYTF
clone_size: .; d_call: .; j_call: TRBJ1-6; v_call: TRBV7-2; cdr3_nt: TGTGCCAGCAGCAAACATAGCGGTGGGGGGGAGGACTCACCCCTCCACTTT; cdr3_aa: CASSKHSGGGEDSPLHF
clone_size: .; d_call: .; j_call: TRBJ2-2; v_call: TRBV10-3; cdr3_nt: TGTGCCATCAGGGCTGAGGGCACCGGGGAGCTGTTTTTT; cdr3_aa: CAIRAEGTGELFF
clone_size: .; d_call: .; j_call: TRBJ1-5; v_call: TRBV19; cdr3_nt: TGTGCCAGTAGCCCCCGGCCAGGGTCATTTGAAGGTAATCAGCCCCAGCATTTT; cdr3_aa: CASSPRPGSFEGNQPQHF
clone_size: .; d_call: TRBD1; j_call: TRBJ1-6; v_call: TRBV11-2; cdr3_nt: TGTGCCAGCAGCCCTCAAACCGGGACAGGGGGGAATTCACCCCTCCACTTT; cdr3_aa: CASSPQTGTGGNSPLHF
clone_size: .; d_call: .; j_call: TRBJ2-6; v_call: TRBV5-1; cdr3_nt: TGCGCCAGCAGGGAGGTCTCTGGGGCCAACGTCCTGACTTTC; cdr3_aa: CASREVSGANVLTF
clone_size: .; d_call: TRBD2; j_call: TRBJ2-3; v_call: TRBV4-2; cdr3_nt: TGTGCCAGCAGCCCGCGGACTAGCGGGGGGGCCGGGGATACGCAGTATTTT; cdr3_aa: CASSPRTSGGAGDTQYF
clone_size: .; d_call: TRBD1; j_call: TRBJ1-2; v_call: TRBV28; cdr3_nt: TGTGCCAGCAGCCGTGGGACAGGCATAATCTATGGCTACACCTTC; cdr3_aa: CASSRGTGIIYGYTF
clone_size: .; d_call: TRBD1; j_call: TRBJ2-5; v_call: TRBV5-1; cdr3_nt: TGCGCCAGCAGCTTGGAAGGGACAGGGATTATTGAGACCCAGTACTTC; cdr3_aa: CASSLEGTGIIETQYF
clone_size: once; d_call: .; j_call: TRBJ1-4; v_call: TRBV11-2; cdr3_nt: TGTGCCAGCAGCTTAGATGGGGGGGGCTTGAATGAAAAACTGTTTTTT; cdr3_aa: CASSLDGGGLNEKLFF
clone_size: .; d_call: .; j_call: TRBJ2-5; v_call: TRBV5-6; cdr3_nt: TGTGCCAGCAGACACTGGGGCAGGGAAGAGACCCAGTACTTC; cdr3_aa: CASRHWGREETQYF
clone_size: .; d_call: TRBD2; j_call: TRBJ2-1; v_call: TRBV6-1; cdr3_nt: TGTGCCAGCAGTGCGGGACTAGACTACGAGCAGTTCTTC; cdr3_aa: CASSAGLDYEQFF
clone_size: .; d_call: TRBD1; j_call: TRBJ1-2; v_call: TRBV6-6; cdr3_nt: TGTGCCAGCAGCCTTCGCAATCAGGGGGCTGGTGGCTACACCTTC; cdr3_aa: CASSLRNQGAGGYTF
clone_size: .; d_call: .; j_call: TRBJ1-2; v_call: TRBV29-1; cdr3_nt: TGCAGCGTTCCCATGGGGAGGCTCCCCTCCTATGGCTACACCTTC; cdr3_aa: CSVPMGRLPSYGYTF
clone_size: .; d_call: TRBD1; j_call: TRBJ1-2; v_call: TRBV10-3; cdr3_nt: TGTGCCATCGGGGGGACAGGGGGTGACTATGGCTACACCTTC; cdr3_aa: CAIGGTGGDYGYTF
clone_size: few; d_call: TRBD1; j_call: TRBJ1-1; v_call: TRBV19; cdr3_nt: TGTGCCAGTAGTACTCCGACAGGGTTCACTGAAGCTTTCTTT; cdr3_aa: CASSTPTGFTEAFF
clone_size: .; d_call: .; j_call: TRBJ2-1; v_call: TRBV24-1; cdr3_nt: TGTGCCACCAGTGACCCTGACAGCTCCAATGAGCAGTTCTTC; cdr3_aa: CATSDPDSSNEQFF
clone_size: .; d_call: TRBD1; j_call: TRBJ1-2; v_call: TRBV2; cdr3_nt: TGTGCCAGCAGTAGGGTTAGGACAGGTTCGGACCCCTATGGCTACACCTTC; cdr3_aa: CASSRVRTGSDPYGYTF
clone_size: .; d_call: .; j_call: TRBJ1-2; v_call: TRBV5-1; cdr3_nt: TGCGCCAGCAGCTTGGTAATTGGAGGTTCGCGGGGAAGGAACTATGGCTACACCTTC; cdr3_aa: CASSLVIGGSRGRNYGYTF
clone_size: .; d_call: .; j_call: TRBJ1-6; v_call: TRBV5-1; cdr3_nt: TGCGCCAGCAGCCCCCGAGAGGGAAATTCACCCCTCCACTTT; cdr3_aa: CASSPREGNSPLHF
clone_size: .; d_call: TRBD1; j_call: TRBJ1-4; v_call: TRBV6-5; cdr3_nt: TGTGCCAGCAGTCAATACAGGGGAAATGAAAAACTGTTTTTT; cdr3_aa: CASSQYRGNEKLFF
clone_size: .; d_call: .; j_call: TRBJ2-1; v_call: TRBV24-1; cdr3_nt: TGTGCCACCAGTGATCAACGTAGTCCCTACAATGAGCAGTTCTTC; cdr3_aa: CATSDQRSPYNEQFF
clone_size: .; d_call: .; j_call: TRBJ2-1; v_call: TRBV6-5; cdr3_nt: TGTGCCAGCAGCCCACGGGGGATCTCCTACAATGAGCAGTTCTTC; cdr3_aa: CASSPRGISYNEQFF